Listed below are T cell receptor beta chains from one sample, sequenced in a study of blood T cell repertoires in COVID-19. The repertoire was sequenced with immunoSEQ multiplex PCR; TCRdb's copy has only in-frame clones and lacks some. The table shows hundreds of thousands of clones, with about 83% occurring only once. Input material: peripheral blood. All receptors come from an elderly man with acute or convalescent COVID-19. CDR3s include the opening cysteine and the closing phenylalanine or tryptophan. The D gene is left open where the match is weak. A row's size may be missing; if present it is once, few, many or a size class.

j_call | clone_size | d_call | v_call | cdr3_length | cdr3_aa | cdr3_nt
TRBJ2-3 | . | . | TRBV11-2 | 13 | CASSLMFTDTQYF | TGTGCCAGCAGCCTTATGTTTACAGATACGCAGTATTTT
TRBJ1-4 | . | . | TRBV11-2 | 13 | CASSFERVEKLFF | TGTGCCAGCAGCTTTGAGAGAGTGGAAAAACTGTTTTTT
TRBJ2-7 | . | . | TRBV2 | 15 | CASIPDRKVSYEQYF | TGTGCCAGCATCCCAGACAGGAAGGTCTCCTACGAGCAGTACTTC
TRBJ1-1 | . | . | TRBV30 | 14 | CAWSLRGMNTEAFF | TGTGCCTGGAGCTTGCGGGGTATGAACACTGAAGCTTTCTTT
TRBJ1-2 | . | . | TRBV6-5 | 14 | CASRSLANSGGYTF | TGTGCCAGCAGGAGCCTGGCGAATTCGGGAGGCTACACCTTC
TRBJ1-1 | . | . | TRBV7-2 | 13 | CASSRQDYTEAFF | TGTGCCAGCAGCCGACAGGACTACACTGAAGCTTTCTTT
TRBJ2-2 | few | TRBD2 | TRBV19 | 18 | CASSPPKREVWGTGELFF | TGTGCCAGTAGTCCCCCAAAGCGGGAGGTGTGGGGGACCGGGGAGCTGTTTTTT
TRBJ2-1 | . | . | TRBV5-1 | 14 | CASSREAGSREQFF | TGCGCCAGCAGTCGCGAGGCTGGGAGTCGGGAGCAGTTCTTC
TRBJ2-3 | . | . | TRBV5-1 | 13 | CASSLRETDTQYF | TGCGCCAGCAGCTTGAGGGAGACGGATACGCAGTATTTT
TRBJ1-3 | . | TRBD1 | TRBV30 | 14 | CAWSRPGQGNTIYF | TGTGCCTGGAGTAGACCGGGACAGGGAAACACCATATATTTT
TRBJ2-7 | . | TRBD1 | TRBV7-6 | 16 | CASSFESDRGLNEQYF | TGTGCCAGCAGCTTTGAGTCGGACAGGGGATTGAACGAGCAGTACTTC
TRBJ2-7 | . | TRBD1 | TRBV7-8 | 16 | CASSANPGQSSYEQYF | TGTGCCAGCAGCGCGAATCCGGGACAGAGCTCCTACGAGCAGTACTTC
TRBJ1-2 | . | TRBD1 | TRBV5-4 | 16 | CASSLWSADRRSGYTF | TGTGCCAGCAGCTTGTGGTCAGCGGACAGGCGGTCTGGCTACACCTTC
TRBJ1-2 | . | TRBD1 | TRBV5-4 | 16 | CASSFLQGAAPYGYTF | TGTGCCAGCAGCTTCCTTCAGGGGGCGGCCCCCTATGGCTACACCTTC
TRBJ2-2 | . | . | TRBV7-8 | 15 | CASSRTGTNTGELFF | TGTGCCAGCAGCCGCACGGGGACGAACACCGGGGAGCTGTTTTTT
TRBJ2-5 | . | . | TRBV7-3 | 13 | CASSLSLQETQYF | TGTGCCAGCAGCTTGTCATTGCAAGAGACCCAGTACTTC
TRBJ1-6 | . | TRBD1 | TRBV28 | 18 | CASSLPPPGTGRNSPLHF | TGTGCCAGCAGTCTTCCTCCACCCGGGACAGGGCGGAATTCACCCCTCCACTTT
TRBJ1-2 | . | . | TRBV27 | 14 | CASSLAGGPYGYTF | TGTGCCAGCAGTCTCGCGGGGGGCCCCTATGGCTACACCTTC
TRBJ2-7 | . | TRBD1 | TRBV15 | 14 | CATSREPTGYEQYF | TGTGCCACCAGCAGAGAACCGACAGGGTACGAGCAGTACTTC
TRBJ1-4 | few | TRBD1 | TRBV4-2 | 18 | CASSQDLRGPITGQKLFF | TGTGCCAGCAGCCAAGATCTCAGGGGGCCAATAACAGGGCAAAAACTGTTTTTT
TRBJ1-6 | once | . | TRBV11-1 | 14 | CASSKRDNNSPLHF | TGTGCCAGCAGCAAACGGGACAATAATTCACCCCTCCACTTT